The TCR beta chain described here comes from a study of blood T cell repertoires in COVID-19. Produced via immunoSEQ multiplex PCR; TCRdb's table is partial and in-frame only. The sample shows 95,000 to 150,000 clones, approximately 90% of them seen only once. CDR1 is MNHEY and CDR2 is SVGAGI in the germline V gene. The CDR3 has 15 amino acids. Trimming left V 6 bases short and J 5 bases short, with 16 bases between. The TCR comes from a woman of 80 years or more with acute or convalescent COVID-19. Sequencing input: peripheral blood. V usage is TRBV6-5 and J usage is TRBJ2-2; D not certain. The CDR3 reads CASRLTQTTTGELFF. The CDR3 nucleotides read TGTGCCAGCAGGTTAACACAGACGACAACCGGGGAGCTGTTTTTT.